The 31 T cell receptor beta chains listed next were all sequenced from one sample in a study of control samples from healthy donors and cancer patients. Profiled with immunoSEQ multiplex PCR; TCRdb holds only in-frame clones, not every one. The sample consists of 75,000 to 95,000 clones, roughly 93% of them appearing once. Source material: blood. These receptors all stem from a young woman in good health.

This clone was detected once. The chain couples TRBV7-9 to TRBJ1-2; a weak D match, TRBD1 (6 bases). Trimming stripped 4 bases from V and 5 bases from J, with 8 bases between. Germline V gene lookup returns CDR1 SEHNR and CDR2 FQNEAQ (reference sequence). The length of the CDR3 is 12 residues. Here the CDR3 DNA reads TGTGCCAGCAGCTCAGGGGCGTATGGCTACACCTTC. This codes for CASSSGAYGYTF.

The chain recombines TRBV27 with TRBJ2-2; 8 bases agree with TRBD1. The junction had 11 bases not matched to a gene; V was cut back by 8 bases and J by 6 bases. CDR3 size: 15 residues. The germline CDR1 and CDR2 sequences are MNHEY and SMNVEV (reference sequence). CDR3 bases: TGTGCCAGCCGCGAAGGACAGGGAGCGGCCGGGGAGCTGTTTTTT. Translating gives CASREGQGAAGELFF.

This rearrangement joins TRBV7-9 to TRBJ1-1; D not certain. Per the germline V gene, CDR1 is SEHNR and CDR2 is FQNEAQ (reference sequence). The CDR3 has 13 amino acids. V lost 0 bases and J 4 bases, leaving 6 bases between the germline ends. CDR3 in amino acids: CASSLAEFTEAFF. For the CDR3, the DNA is TGTGCCAGCAGCTTAGCAGAGTTCACTGAAGCTTTCTTT.

V usage is TRBV12-3 or TRBV12-4 and J usage is TRBJ2-1; D may correspond to TRBD1 or TRBD2 (5 bases each). The length of the CDR3 is 12 residues. Trimming stripped 3 bases from V and 8 bases from J, with 8 bases between. The CDR3 bases are TGTGCCAGCAGTTTGGTGGGGGATGAGCAGTTCTTC. Translating gives CASSLVGDEQFF.

The J gene is TRBJ1-1, the V gene TRBV5-1, with a possible D match to TRBD1 (5 bases). Deletions cut 4 bases from V and 8 bases from J, with 18 bases between. CDR1 is SGHRS and CDR2 is YFSETQ in the germline V gene. This CDR3 is built from 14 residues. CDR3 region: CASSETSRATEAFF. In DNA form, the CDR3 reads TGCGCCAGCAGCGAAACCTCCAGGGCGACCGAAGCTTTCTTT.

DNA of the CDR3: TGTGCCAGCAGTGAAAGTTTAGGGGAAGTAGAGCCCCAGCATTTT. Protein product: CASSESLGEVEPQHF. The V call is TRBV6-1, the J call TRBJ1-5; D might be TRBD1 (5 bases). The length of the CDR3 is 15 residues. V gave up 2 bases and J gave up 8 bases, with 16 bases separating them. Germline CDR1 and CDR2: MNHNS and SASEGT.

This chain uses TRBV6-5 with TRBJ2-1, with 7 positions matching TRBD1. V shed 6 bases, J shed 6 bases, and the junction held 5 bases outside the gene matches. CDR1 is MNHEY and CDR2 is SVGAGI in the germline V gene. The CDR3 spans 13 residues. CDR3: CASRTGTVNEQFF. The CDR3 DNA follows: TGTGCCAGCAGGACCGGGACAGTCAATGAGCAGTTCTTC.

The V and J genes are TRBV14 and TRBJ1-4; D is uncertain. Germline V gene data show CDR1 as SGHDN and CDR2 as FVKESK. The CDR3 is 14 amino acids. V lost 5 bases, J lost 0 bases, and 7 bases lay in between. For the CDR3, the DNA is TGTGCCAGCAGCTACGGTGCAACTAATGAAAAACTGTTTTTT. Amino acid sequence: CASSYGATNEKLFF.

The chain combines TRBV5-1 with TRBJ1-2; maybe TRBD1 (5 bases). The CDR3 covers 14 residues. The germline gives CDR1 SGHRS, CDR2 YFSETQ. Trimming took off 2 bases at V and 3 bases at J, with 11 bases between the two ends. CDR3: CASSFRGADYGYTF. The CDR3 DNA reads TGCGCCAGCAGCTTTCGGGGCGCGGACTATGGCTACACCTTC. The whole variable domain, remainder taken from reference TRBV5-1 and TRBJ1-2, is KAGVTQTPRYLIKTRGQQVTLSCSPISGHRSVSWYQQTPGQGLQFLFEYFSETQRNKGNFPGRFSGRQFSNSRSEMNVSTLELGDSALYLCASSFRGADYGYTFGSGTRLTVV.

The V call is TRBV10-3, the J call TRBJ2-7; TRBD1 agrees at 7 bases. With V trimmed by 7 bases and J by 3 bases, 6 bases remained unmatched. CDR3 size: 13 residues. Germline V CDR1 and CDR2: ENHRY, SYGVKD. The CDR3 protein is CAIKRAGGYEQYF. For the CDR3, the DNA is TGTGCCATCAAACGGGCAGGGGGCTACGAGCAGTACTTC.

The chain employs TRBV30 and TRBJ2-7; D ambiguous. Per germline, CDR1 GTSNPN and CDR2 SVGIG (reference sequence). CDR3 length: 16 residues. V gave up 0 bases and J gave up 2 bases, with 17 bases separating them. In DNA, the CDR3 is TGTGCCTGGAGTGTCTCAAGGGTGACCCAAGCCTACGAGCAGTACTTC. The encoded protein is CAWSVSRVTQAYEQYF.

V usage is TRBV19 and J usage is TRBJ1-3, with D unresolved. The CDR3 has 16 residues. The ends were cut back, 4 bases at V and 0 bases at J, with 13 bases in the middle. Per the germline V gene, CDR1 is LNHDA and CDR2 is SQIVND (reference sequence). The CDR3 DNA follows: TGTGCCAGTAGTAGGGGAGGAGTAAACTCTGGAAACACCATATATTTT. This sequence encodes CASSRGGVNSGNTIYF.

In DNA form, the CDR3 reads TGTGCCAGCAACCCATACCCAGGGGGCTCGTATACGCAGTATTTT. Amino acids: CASNPYPGGSYTQYF. V is TRBV5-6 and J is TRBJ2-3, with TRBD1 matching 8 bases. The germline V gene encodes CDR1 SGHDT and CDR2 YYEEEE. The CDR3 loop spans 15 amino acids. With V trimmed by 6 bases and J by 7 bases, 13 bases remained unmatched. Supplemented by reference TRBV5-6 and TRBJ2-3, the full variable domain reads DAGVTQSPTHLIKTRGQQVTLRCSPKSGHDTVSWYQQALGQGPQFIFQYYEEEERQRGNFPDRFSGHQFPNYSSELNVNALLLGDSALYLCASNPYPGGSYTQYFGPGTRLTVL.

Written as DNA, the CDR3 is TGTGCCAGCAGTGAACGGCGAACAGACCAGCCCCAGCATTTT. It codes for CASSERRTDQPQHF. V usage is TRBV2 and J usage is TRBJ1-5; D not resolved. Trimming pared 2 bases from V and 7 bases from J, leaving 12 bases between. This CDR3 comprises 14 residues. CDR1 SNHLY and CDR2 FYNNEI come from the germline V gene.

The rearrangement joins TRBV5-6 to TRBJ1-1, with D maybe TRBD1 (6 bases). V was trimmed by 3 bases and J by 6 bases, leaving 15 bases between them. This CDR3 spans 14 amino acids. From germline, CDR1 is SGHDT and CDR2 YYEEEE. The CDR3 here is CASSYSGEVAEAFF. CDR3 nucleotide sequence: TGTGCCAGCAGCTATTCAGGGGAGGTCGCTGAAGCTTTCTTT.

The rearrangement links TRBV5-1 to TRBJ2-1; D remains ambiguous. V lost 2 bases and J lost 5, with 5 bases in between. The CDR3 spans 12 residues. The germline gives CDR1 SGHRS, CDR2 YFSETQ. The CDR3 here is CASSLPNNEQFF. The CDR3 nucleotides read TGCGCCAGCAGCTTACCTAACAATGAGCAGTTCTTC.

The genes are TRBV28 and TRBJ2-7; a weak D match, TRBD2 (6 bases). The V gene's germline CDR1 is MDHEN and CDR2 SYDVKM. CDR3 length equals 15 residues. With 7 bases removed from V and 0 bases from J, the gap between germline ends came to 16 bases. The CDR3 sequence is CASINSDGGSYEQYF. The CDR3 region has the DNA TGTGCCAGCATTAACTCAGACGGGGGCTCCTACGAGCAGTACTTC.

This clone appeared a single time. V is TRBV7-9 and J is TRBJ2-3; no firm D call. The germline V gene encodes CDR1 SEHNR and CDR2 FQNEAQ (reference sequence). CDR3 size: 17 residues. Between the trimmed V and J ends, which lost 0 bases and 2 bases, there was a span of 15 bases. Here the CDR3 reads CASSLAKGIGVTDTQYF. The CDR3 DNA reads as TGTGCCAGCAGCTTAGCGAAAGGGATTGGAGTCACAGATACGCAGTATTTT.

The chain has TRBV9 and TRBJ1-4, with D possibly matching TRBD1 (5 bases). CDR3 size: 14 residues. The germline CDR1 and CDR2 sequences are SGDLS and YYNGEE. V was shortened by 5 bases and J by 2 bases, with 10 bases between the two germline ends. The CDR3 nucleotides are TGTGCCAGCAGTTCAGGGAGCACTAATGAAAAACTGTTTTTT. This gives the protein CASSSGSTNEKLFF.

The sample holds one count of this clone. V usage is TRBV10-3 and J usage is TRBJ2-3, with a tentative D call TRBD2 (5 bases). CDR1 is ENHRY and CDR2 is SYGVKD in the germline V gene. V was cut by 0 bases and J by 2 bases, with 9 bases left in between. CDR3 length: 15 amino acids. The chain's CDR3 is CAISESTGFTDTQYF. DNA of the CDR3: TGTGCCATCAGTGAGTCTACGGGGTTCACAGATACGCAGTATTTT.

The chain combines TRBV2 with TRBJ2-7; 8 positions match TRBD1. Germline CDR1 reads SNHLY; CDR2 reads FYNNEI. This CDR3 is built from 13 residues. V gave up 6 bases and J gave up 5 bases; unmatched junction bases: 6. CDR3 bases: TGTGCCAGCAGGGACAGGGTGAACGACGAGCAGTACTTC. This gives the protein CASRDRVNDEQYF.

The chain joins TRBV18 to TRBJ1-1, with D unresolved. V lost 3 bases and J 0 bases, leaving 11 bases between the germline ends. CDR1 is KGHSH, CDR2 LQKENI, per germline. The CDR3 extends over 15 amino acids. The DNA of the CDR3 is TGTGCCAGCTCACCTGCCCGGGCCTTGAACACTGAAGCTTTCTTT. As protein: CASSPARALNTEAFF. Full variable domain (missing parts from reference TRBV18 and TRBJ1-1): NAGVMQNPRHLVRRRGQEARLRCSPMKGHSHVYWYRQLPEEGLKFMVYLQKENIIDESGMPKERFSAEFPKEGPSILRIQQVVRGDSAAYFCASSPARALNTEAFFGQGTRLTVV.

DNA of the CDR3: TGTGCCAGTAGTGCCCATCGGGGCGGGTACACTGAAGCTTTCTTT. Protein sequence: CASSAHRGGYTEAFF. The J gene is TRBJ1-1, the V gene TRBV19; maybe TRBD1 (5 bases). The CDR3 sequence is 15 residues long. Germline V gene data show CDR1 as LNHDA and CDR2 as SQIVND (reference sequence). V gave up 5 bases and J gave up 3 bases, with 16 bases separating them.

This chain uses TRBV30 with TRBJ1-6; the D is unclear. The germline V gene has CDR1 GTSNPN and CDR2 SVGIG (reference sequence). The length of the CDR3 is 13 residues. V gave up 2 bases and J gave up 9 bases, with 11 bases separating them. CDR3 DNA sequence: TGTGCCTGGAGTAGTAGGGCTTCTTCACCCCTCCACTTT. It specifies CAWSSRASSPLHF.

V gene TRBV18 combines with J gene TRBJ2-1; TRBD2 agrees at 11 bases. Trimming took 5 bases from V and 5 from J; bases not matched to a gene: 8. Germline V gene data show CDR1 as KGHSH and CDR2 as LQKENI. The CDR3 runs 16 residues. The CDR3 sequence is CASSVIAGGRHNEQFF. The CDR3, as DNA: TGTGCCAGCTCAGTCATAGCGGGAGGGCGCCACAATGAGCAGTTCTTC.

The J gene is TRBJ2-2, the V gene TRBV6-5; no clear D. CDR1 is MNHEY and CDR2 is SVGAGI in the germline V gene. V dropped 7 bases and J dropped 3 bases, with 9 bases sitting between them. The CDR3 consists of 13 residues. This CDR3 reads CASTVRDTGELFF. The DNA of the CDR3 is TGTGCCAGCACGGTCCGGGACACCGGGGAGCTGTTTTTT.

The chain joins TRBV6-2 or TRBV6-3 to TRBJ2-5, with TRBD2 matching over 12 bases. CDR1 is MNHEY, CDR2 SVGEGT, per germline. The CDR3 runs to 16 residues. Trimming at V came to 4 bases and at J to 4 bases, leaving 7 bases not matched to a gene. The CDR3 sequence: CASSSGLAGLRETQYF. CDR3 nucleotides: TGTGCCAGCAGTTCCGGACTAGCGGGATTAAGAGAGACCCAGTACTTC.

This clone was observed once. The rearrangement uses TRBV7-9 and TRBJ1-1, with D unresolved. The CDR3 is 14 amino acids. Germline lookup yields CDR1 SEHNR and CDR2 FQNEAQ (reference sequence). Trimming pared 3 bases from V and 1 base from J, leaving 9 bases between. CDR3 nucleotides: TGTGCCAGCAGCTTCCCCTTCCCGAACACTGAAGCTTTCTTT. Protein sequence: CASSFPFPNTEAFF.

As for this clone: The same CDR3 is also encoded by other DNA sequences in this sample. The V gene is TRBV28, the J gene TRBJ2-7; 10 positions agree with TRBD2. The CDR3 consists of 15 residues. Looked up from germline, CDR1 is MDHEN and CDR2 is SYDVKM. With 4 bases clipped from V and 4 bases from J, the junction kept 7 bases outside the gene matches. Here the CDR3 DNA reads TGTGCCAGCAGTTCCGGGGGAGCGGGGGGGTACGAGCAGTACTTC. Translation: CASSSGGAGGYEQYF.

The chain recombines TRBV21-1 with TRBJ1-6. TRBV21-1 is reported as a pseudogene. This CDR3 has 17 residues. Written as DNA, the CDR3 is TGTGCCAGCAGCAAAGCCTGGAGGTTCTCCTATAATTCACCCCTCCACTTT. It translates to CASSKAWRFSYNSPLHF.

This clone was detected once. This chain uses TRBV11-2 with TRBJ2-6; D call uncertain. The CDR3 totals 14 residues. V was pared by 2 bases and J by 0 bases, with 2 bases between. Germline CDR1 is SGHAT and CDR2 is FQNNGV. The CDR3 here is CASSLLSGANVLTF. In nucleotides, the CDR3 is TGTGCCAGCAGCTTACTCTCTGGGGCCAACGTCCTGACTTTC.